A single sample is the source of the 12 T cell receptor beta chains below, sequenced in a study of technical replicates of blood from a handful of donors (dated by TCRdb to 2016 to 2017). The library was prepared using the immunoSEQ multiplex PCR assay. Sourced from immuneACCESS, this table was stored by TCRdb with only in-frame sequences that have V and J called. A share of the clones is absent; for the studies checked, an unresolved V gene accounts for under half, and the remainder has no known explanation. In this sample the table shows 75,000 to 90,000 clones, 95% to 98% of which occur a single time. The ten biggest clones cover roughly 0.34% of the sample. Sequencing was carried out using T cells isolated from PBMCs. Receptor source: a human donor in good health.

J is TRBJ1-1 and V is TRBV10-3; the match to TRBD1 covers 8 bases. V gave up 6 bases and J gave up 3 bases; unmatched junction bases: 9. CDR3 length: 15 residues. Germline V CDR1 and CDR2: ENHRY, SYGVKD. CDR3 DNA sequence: TGTGCCATCAGAAAGACAGGGGATGGGGACACTGAAGCTTTCTTT. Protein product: CAIRKTGDGDTEAFF.

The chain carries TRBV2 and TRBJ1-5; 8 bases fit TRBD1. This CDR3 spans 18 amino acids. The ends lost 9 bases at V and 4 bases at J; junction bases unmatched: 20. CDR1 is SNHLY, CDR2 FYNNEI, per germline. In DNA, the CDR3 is TGTGCCAGGCTCGCCACTTATCGGACAGGGTGTGGTAATCAGCCCCAGCATTTT. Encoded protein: CARLATYRTGCGNQPQHF.

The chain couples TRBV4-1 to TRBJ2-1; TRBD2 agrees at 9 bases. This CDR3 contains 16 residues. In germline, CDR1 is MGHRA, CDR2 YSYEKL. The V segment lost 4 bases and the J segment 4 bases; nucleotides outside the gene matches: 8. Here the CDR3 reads CASSLIGTSSYNEQFF. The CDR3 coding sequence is TGCGCCAGCAGCCTTATAGGGACTAGCAGTTACAATGAGCAGTTCTTC.

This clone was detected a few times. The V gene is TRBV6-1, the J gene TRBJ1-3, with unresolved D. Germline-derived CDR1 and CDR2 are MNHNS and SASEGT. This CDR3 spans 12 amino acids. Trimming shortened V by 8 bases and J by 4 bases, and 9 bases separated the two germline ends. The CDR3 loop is CASWEGGNTIYF. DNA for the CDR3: TGTGCCAGCTGGGAGGGAGGAAACACCATATATTTT.

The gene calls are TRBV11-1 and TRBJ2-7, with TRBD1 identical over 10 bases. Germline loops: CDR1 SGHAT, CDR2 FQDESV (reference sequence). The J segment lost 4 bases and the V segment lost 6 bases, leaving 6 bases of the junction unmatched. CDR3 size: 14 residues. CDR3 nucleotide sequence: TGTGCCAGCAGTAACGACAGGGGGCCATACGAGCAGTACTTC. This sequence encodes CASSNDRGPYEQYF. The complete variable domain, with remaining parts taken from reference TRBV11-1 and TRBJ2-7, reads EAEVAQSPRYKITEKSQAVAFWCDPISGHATLYWYRQILGQGPELLVQFQDESVVDDSQLPKDRFSAERLKGVDSTLKIQPAELGDSAMYLCASSNDRGPYEQYFGPGTRLTVT.

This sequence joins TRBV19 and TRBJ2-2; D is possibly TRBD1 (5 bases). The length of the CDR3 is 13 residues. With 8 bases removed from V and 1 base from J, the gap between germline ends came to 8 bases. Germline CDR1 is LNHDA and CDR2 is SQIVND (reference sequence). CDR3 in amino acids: CASLTENTGELFF. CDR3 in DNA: TGTGCCAGTCTGACAGAGAACACCGGGGAGCTGTTTTTT.

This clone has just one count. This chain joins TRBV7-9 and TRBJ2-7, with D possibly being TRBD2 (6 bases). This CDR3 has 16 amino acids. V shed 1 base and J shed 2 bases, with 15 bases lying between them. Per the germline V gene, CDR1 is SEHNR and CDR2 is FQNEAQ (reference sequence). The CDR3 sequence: CASSLVGGTSPYEQYF. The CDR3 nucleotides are TGTGCCAGCAGCTTAGTGGGAGGAACAAGCCCCTACGAGCAGTACTTC.

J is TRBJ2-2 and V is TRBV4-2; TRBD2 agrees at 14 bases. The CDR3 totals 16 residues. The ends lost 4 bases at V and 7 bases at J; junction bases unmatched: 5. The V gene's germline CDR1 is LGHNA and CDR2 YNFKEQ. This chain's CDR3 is CASSRLAGGPGGELFF. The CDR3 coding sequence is TGTGCCAGCAGCCGACTAGCGGGAGGGCCGGGCGGGGAGCTGTTTTTT.

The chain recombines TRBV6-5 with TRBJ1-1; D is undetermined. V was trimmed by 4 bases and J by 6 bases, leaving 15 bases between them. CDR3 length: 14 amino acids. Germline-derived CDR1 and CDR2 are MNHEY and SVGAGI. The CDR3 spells CASSSLPRPAEAFF. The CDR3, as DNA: TGTGCCAGCAGTTCCCTCCCGCGGCCCGCTGAAGCTTTCTTT.

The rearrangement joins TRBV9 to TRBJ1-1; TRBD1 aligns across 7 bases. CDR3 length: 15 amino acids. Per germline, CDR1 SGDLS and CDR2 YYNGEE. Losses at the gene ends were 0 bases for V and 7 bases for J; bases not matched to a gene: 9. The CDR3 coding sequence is TGTGCCAGCAGCGTAGTTAGCAAGGGGGCGAATGAAGCTTTCTTT. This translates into CASSVVSKGANEAFF. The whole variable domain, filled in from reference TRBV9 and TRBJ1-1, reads DSGVTQTPKHLITATGQRVTLRCSPRSGDLSVYWYQQSLDQGLQFLIQYYNGEERAKGNILERFSAQQFPDLHSELNLSSLELGDSALYFCASSVVSKGANEAFFGQGTRLTVV.

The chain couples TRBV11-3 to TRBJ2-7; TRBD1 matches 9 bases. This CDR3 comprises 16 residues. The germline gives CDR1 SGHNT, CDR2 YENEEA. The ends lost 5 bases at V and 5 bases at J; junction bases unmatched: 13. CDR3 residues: CASSERGQGIYHEQYF. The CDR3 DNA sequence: TGTGCCAGCAGCGAACGGGGACAGGGTATCTACCACGAGCAGTACTTC.

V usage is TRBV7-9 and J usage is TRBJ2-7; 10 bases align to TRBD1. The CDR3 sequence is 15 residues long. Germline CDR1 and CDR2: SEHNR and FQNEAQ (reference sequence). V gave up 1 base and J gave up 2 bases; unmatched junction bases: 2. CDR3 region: CASSLGGQGPYEQYF. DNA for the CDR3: TGTGCCAGCAGCTTAGGGGGACAGGGGCCCTACGAGCAGTACTTC.